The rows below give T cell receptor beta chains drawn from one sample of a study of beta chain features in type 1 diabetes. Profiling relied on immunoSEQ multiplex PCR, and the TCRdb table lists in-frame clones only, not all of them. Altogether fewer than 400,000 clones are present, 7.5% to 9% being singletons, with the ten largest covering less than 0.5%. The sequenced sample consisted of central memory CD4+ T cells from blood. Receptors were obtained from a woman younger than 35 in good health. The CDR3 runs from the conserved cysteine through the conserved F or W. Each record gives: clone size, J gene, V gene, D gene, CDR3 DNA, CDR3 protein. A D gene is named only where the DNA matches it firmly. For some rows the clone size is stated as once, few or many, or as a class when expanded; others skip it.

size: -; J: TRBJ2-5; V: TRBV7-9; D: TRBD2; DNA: TGTGCCAGCAGCTTACCAGGGAGGGTAGAGACCCAGTACTTC; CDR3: CASSLPGRVETQYF
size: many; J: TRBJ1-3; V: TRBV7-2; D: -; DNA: TGTGCCAGCAGCTACACCGGGACGGCCGGGAACACCATATATTTT; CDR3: CASSYTGTAGNTIYF
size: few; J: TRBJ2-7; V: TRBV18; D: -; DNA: TGTGCCAGCTCACCAGCGGCAGCCTACGAGCAGTACTTC; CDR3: CASSPAAAYEQYF
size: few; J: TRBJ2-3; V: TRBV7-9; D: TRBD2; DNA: TGTGCCAGCAGCTTGACTAGCGGGAGCACAGATACGCAGTATTTT; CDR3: CASSLTSGSTDTQYF
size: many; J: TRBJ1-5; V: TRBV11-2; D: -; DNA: TGTGCCAGCAGCCTATCGGGCAATCAGCCCCAGCATTTT; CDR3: CASSLSGNQPQHF
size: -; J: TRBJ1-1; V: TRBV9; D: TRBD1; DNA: TGTGCCAGCAGCGTTACGTCGACAGGGTTAACTGAAGCTTTCTTT; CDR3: CASSVTSTGLTEAFF
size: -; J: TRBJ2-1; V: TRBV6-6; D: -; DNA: TGTGCCAGCAGTTACTCCTCTAAATTCAATGAGCAGTTCTTC; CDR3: CASSYSSKFNEQFF
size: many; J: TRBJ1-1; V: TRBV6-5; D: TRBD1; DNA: TGTGCCACCCGGGACAGGGGGCTATTGAACACTGAAGCTTTCTTT; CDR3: CATRDRGLLNTEAFF
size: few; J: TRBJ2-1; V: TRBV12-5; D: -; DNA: TGTGCTAGTGGGTCTCCCCCGGGACGAAGTGAGCAGTTCTTC; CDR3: CASGSPPGRSEQFF
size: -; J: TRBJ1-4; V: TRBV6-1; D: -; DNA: TGTGCCAGCAGAGACTACACGGCAACTAATGAAAAACTGTTTTTT; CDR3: CASRDYTATNEKLFF
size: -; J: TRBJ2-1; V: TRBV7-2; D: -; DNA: TGTGCCAGCAGCTTAGGAATTATTAGACTAGGGGGTGAGCAGTTCTTC; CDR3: CASSLGIIRLGGEQFF
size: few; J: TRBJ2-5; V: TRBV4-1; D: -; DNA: TGCGCCAGCAGCCAAGTGAATCTAGGATTCCAAGAGACCCAGTACTTC; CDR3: CASSQVNLGFQETQYF
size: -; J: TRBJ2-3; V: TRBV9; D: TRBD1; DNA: TGTGCCAGCAGCGCAGGTGGTACCTCCGGGACAGCAACAGATACGCAGTATTTT; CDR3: CASSAGGTSGTATDTQYF
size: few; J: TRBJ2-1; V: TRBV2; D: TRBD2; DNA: TGTGCCAGCAGTGTCGGGAGGGGGGTCAATGAGCAGTTCTTC; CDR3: CASSVGRGVNEQFF
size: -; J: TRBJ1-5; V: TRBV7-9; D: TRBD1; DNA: TGTGCCAGCAGCCCAGCAGGGGGCGAAGGTCAGCCCCAGCATTTT; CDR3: CASSPAGGEGQPQHF
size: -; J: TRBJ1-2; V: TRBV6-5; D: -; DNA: TGTGCCAGCAGTTACTCCCACGGTTCCGCCTATGGCTACACCTTC; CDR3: CASSYSHGSAYGYTF
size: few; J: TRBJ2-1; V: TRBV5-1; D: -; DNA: TGCGCCAGCAGCTTGCTGCTTAATGAGCAGTTCTTC; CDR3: CASSLLLNEQFF
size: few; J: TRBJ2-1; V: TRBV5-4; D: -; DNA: TGTGCCAGCAGCTTGGACGTTGGGGATGAGCAGTTCTTC; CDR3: CASSLDVGDEQFF
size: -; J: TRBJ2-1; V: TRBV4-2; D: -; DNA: TGTGCCAGCAGCCGGAATTACAATGAGCAGTTCTTC; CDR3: CASSRNYNEQFF
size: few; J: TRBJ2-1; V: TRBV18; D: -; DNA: TGTGCCAGCTCACCAACAGTGAGGGACAATGAGCAGTTCTTC; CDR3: CASSPTVRDNEQFF
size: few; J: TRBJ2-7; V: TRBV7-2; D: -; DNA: TGTGCCAGCAGCTTAGAGATAGGGGGTGCCTACGAGCAGTACTTC; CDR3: CASSLEIGGAYEQYF
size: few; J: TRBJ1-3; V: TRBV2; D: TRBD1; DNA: TGTGCCAGCAGTGAAAGGAATGCGGGGACAGTCGGAAACACCATATATTTT; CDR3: CASSERNAGTVGNTIYF
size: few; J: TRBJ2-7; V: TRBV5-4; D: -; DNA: TGTGCCAGCAGCTTTTCCGGGTCGTACGAGCAGTACTTC; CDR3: CASSFSGSYEQYF
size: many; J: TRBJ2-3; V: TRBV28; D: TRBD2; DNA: TGTGCCAGCCTCTCTGTTCCGGGAGGGAAGACAGATACGCAGTATTTT; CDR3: CASLSVPGGKTDTQYF
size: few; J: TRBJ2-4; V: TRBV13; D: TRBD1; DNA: TGTGCCAGCAGCTCACGGACAGGGGGAAACATTCAGTACTTC; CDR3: CASSSRTGGNIQYF
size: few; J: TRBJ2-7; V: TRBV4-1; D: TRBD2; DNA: TGCGCCAGCAGCCAAGATCCCGGACTAGCGGAGCGCTCCTACGAGCAGTACTTC; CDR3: CASSQDPGLAERSYEQYF
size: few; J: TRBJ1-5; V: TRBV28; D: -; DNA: TGTGCCAGCAGTTTATACCCCCCGGGGTATGACAATCAGCCCCAGCATTTT; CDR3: CASSLYPPGYDNQPQHF
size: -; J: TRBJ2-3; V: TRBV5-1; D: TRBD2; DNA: TGCGCCAGCAGTGGCGGGAGGGCTACGGATACGCAGTATTTT; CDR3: CASSGGRATDTQYF
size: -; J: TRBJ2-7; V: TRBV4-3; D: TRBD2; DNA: TGCGCCAGCAGCCGAGGGACTAGCGGAAACTACGAGCAGTACTTC; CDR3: CASSRGTSGNYEQYF
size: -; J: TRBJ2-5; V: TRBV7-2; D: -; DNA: TGTGCCAGCAGCTTAGCCAGACGGGAGACCCAGTACTTC; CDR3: CASSLARRETQYF
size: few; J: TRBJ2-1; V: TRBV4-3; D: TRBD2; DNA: TGCGCCAGCAGCCCCGGGGCTAGCGGGAAATGGGGTGAGCAGTTCTTC; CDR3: CASSPGASGKWGEQFF
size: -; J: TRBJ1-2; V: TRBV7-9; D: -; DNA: TGTGCCAGCAGGCTAGACAACTATGGCTACACCTTC; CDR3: CASRLDNYGYTF
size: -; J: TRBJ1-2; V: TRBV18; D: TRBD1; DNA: TGTGCCAGCTCACCATTCACAGGGGCTAACTATGGCTACACCTTC; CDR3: CASSPFTGANYGYTF
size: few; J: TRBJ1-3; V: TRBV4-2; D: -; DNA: TGTGCCAGCAGCCAAGATCGGCTCGACTACGGAAACACCATATATTTT; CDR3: CASSQDRLDYGNTIYF
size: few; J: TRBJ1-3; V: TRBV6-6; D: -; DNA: TGTGCCAGCAGTTACGTGGCAGGGTTGACGGGAAACACCATATATTTT; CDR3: CASSYVAGLTGNTIYF
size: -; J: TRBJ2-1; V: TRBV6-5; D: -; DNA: TGTGCCAGCAGTGAACGGAGTGTTGATGAGCAGTTCTTC; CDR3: CASSERSVDEQFF
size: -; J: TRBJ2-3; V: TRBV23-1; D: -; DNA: TGCGCCAGCAGTCAATCGGGAGGGGGGGATACGCAGTATTTT; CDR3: CASSQSGGGDTQYF
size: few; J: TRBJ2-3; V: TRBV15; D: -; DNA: TGTGCCACCAGCAGAGTAGGGGGGGCTAGCACAGATACGCAGTATTTT; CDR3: CATSRVGGASTDTQYF
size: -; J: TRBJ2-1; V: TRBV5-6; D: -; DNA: TGTGCCAGCAGCTTCAGGTTTTCCTACAATGAGCAGTTCTTC; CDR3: CASSFRFSYNEQFF
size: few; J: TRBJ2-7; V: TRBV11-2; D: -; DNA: TGTGCCAGCAGCTTAAGAGGGTCAGGTTACGAGCAGTACTTC; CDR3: CASSLRGSGYEQYF
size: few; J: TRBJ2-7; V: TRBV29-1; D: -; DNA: TGCAGCGTCACGGACAGAACCTACGAGCAGTACTTC; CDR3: CSVTDRTYEQYF
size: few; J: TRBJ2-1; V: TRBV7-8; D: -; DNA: TGTGCCAGCAGCTCGACTAGCTACAATGAGCAGTTCTTC; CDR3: CASSSTSYNEQFF
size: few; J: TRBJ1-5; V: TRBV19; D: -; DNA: TGTGCCAGTAGTCAGGGAACGGTAGGCAATCAGCCCCAGCATTTT; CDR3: CASSQGTVGNQPQHF
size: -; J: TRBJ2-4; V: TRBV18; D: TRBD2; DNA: TGTGCCAGCTCACCCGAATTCGGGGGGGACATTCAGTACTTC; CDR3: CASSPEFGGDIQYF
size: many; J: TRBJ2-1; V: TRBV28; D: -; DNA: TGTGCCAGCAGTGGTGGGAGCTTCGATGAGCAGTTCTTC; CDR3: CASSGGSFDEQFF
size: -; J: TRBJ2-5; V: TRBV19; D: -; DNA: TGTGCCAGTAGTATAGGGGGAGCGGGAGAGACCCAGTACTTC; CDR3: CASSIGGAGETQYF
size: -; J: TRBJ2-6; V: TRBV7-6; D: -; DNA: TGTGCCAGCAGATCGACAGGGGCCAACGTCCTGACTTTC; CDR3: CASRSTGANVLTF
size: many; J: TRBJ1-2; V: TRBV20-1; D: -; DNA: TGCAGTGATGCTCGTGGCTACACCTTC; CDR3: CSDARGYTF
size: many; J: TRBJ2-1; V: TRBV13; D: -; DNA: TGTGCCAGCAGCTCCCGGACCGAGAAGCCCCATGAGCAGTTCTTC; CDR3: CASSSRTEKPHEQFF
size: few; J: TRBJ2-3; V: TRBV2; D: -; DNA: TGTGCCAGCAAGGGGGAAGTAACAGATACGCAGTATTTT; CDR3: CASKGEVTDTQYF
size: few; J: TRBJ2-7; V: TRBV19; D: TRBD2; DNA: TGTGCCACCACACCTACGGCGGGACTAGCGTCCAACGAGCAGTACTTC; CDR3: CATTPTAGLASNEQYF
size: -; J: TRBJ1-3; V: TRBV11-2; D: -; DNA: TGTGCCAGCAGCTTAAAGCGATACTCTGGAAACACCATATATTTT; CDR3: CASSLKRYSGNTIYF
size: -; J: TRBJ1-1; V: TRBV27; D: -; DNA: TGTGCCAGCAGTACCCCGAGGCAGGGTAAAGCTTTCTTT; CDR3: CASSTPRQGKAFF
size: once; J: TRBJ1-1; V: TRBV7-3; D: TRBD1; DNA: TGTGCCAGCAGCTTAATGGGGACAGGAATCGGGGGCACTGAAGCTTTCTTT; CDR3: CASSLMGTGIGGTEAFF
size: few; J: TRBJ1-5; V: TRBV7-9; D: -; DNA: TGTGCCAGCAGCGGGGCCGGAGCAGGGCCTTGGGGCAATCAGCCCCAGCATTTT; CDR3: CASSGAGAGPWGNQPQHF
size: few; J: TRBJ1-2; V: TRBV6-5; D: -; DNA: TGTGCCAGCATGTCAGCGAACTATGGCTACACCTTC; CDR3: CASMSANYGYTF
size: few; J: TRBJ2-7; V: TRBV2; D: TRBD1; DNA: TGTGCCAGCAGTGGTGACAGGGGGATCTCCTACGAGCAGTACTTC; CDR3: CASSGDRGISYEQYF
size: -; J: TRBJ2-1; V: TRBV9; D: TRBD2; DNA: TGTGCCAGCAGCGCCTCCTCTAGCGGACTTTACAATGAGCAGTTCTTC; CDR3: CASSASSSGLYNEQFF
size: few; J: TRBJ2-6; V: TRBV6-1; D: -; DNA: TGTGCCAGCAGTACAACTGGCGCTGGGGCCAACGTCCTGACTTTC; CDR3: CASSTTGAGANVLTF